Each of the 4 T cell receptor beta chains below was sequenced from the same sample in a study of T cell responses to AZD1222 COVID-19 vaccine. Method: immunoSEQ multiplex PCR; TCRdb's copy keeps in-frame clones and lacks some. The repertoire consists of about 120,000 clones, with over 85% occurring once and the leading ten covering 8% to 9.5%. The input for sequencing was peripheral blood, taken on day 0 of AZD1222 vaccination. The receptors were sampled from an adult in good health.

The rearrangement uses TRBV18 and TRBJ2-7, with D possibly being TRBD1 (6 bases). The CDR3 extends over 14 amino acids. The ends were cut back, 0 bases at V and 7 bases at J, with 13 bases in the middle. Germline CDR1 reads KGHSH; CDR2 reads LQKENI. The CDR3: CASSPPAGVLEQYF. The CDR3 nucleotides read TGTGCCAGCTCACCACCCGCAGGGGTCCTGGAGCAGTACTTC. The full variable domain, in which reference TRBV18 and TRBJ2-7 provide the parts outside the CDR3, is NAGVMQNPRHLVRRRGQEARLRCSPMKGHSHVYWYRQLPEEGLKFMVYLQKENIIDESGMPKERFSAEFPKEGPSILRIQQVVRGDSAAYFCASSPPAGVLEQYFGPGTRLTVT.

The gene calls are TRBV28 and TRBJ2-5, with 12 bases identical to TRBD1. The CDR3 is made up of 16 amino acids. J lost 4 bases, V lost 5 bases, and 8 bases had no gene match. In germline, CDR1 is MDHEN, CDR2 SYDVKM. The CDR3 sequence: CASSAGTGGLPETQYF. DNA of the CDR3: TGTGCCAGCAGTGCCGGGACAGGGGGCTTGCCAGAGACCCAGTACTTC. Full variable domain (outside the CDR3, taken from reference TRBV28 and TRBJ2-5): DVKVTQSSRYLVKRTGEKVFLECVQDMDHENMFWYRQDPGLGLRLIYFSYDVKMKEKGDIPEGYSVSREKKERFSLILESASTNQTSMYLCASSAGTGGLPETQYFGPGTRLLVL.

This rearrangement joins TRBV19 to TRBJ2-7; 7 bases map to TRBD2. The V gene end was trimmed by 6 bases and the J gene end by 4 bases; junction bases not matched to a gene: 6. Germline V gene sequence: CDR1 LNHDA, CDR2 SQIVND (reference sequence). The CDR3 is 13 amino acids. For the CDR3, the DNA is TGTGCCAGTAGAAGAAGCGGGGTTTACGAGCAGTACTTC. Amino acids: CASRRSGVYEQYF.

This chain links TRBV15 with TRBJ1-4, with D unclear. The germline V and J ends were trimmed by 0 bases and 2 bases, with 7 bases remaining between them. This CDR3 is 15 amino acids long. The germline V gene has CDR1 LNHNV and CDR2 YYDKDF (reference sequence). CDR3 sequence: CATSREAGTNEKLFF. CDR3 nucleotides: TGTGCCACCAGCAGAGAAGCGGGCACTAATGAAAAACTGTTTTTT.